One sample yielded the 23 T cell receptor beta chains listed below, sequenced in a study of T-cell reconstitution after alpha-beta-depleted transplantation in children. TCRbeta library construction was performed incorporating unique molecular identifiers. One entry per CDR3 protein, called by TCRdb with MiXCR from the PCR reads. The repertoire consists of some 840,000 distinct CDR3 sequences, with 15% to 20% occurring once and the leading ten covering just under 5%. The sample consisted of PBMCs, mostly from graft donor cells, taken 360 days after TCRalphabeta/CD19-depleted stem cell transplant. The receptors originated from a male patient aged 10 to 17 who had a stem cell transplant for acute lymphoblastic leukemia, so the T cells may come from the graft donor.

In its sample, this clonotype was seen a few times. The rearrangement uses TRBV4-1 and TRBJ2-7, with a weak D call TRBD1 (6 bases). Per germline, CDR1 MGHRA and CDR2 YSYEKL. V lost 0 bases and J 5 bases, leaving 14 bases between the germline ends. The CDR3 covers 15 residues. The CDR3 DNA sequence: TGCGCCAGCAGCCAAGACCAGGGGTTTCTCGACGAGCAGTACTTC. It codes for CASSQDQGFLDEQYF.

CDR3 nucleotide sequence: TGTGCCAGCAGCCCGGGTCGGACTAGCGTCGAGACCCAGTACTTC. Translated, it gives CASSPGRTSVETQYF. The chain recombines TRBV5-6 with TRBJ2-5; 9 bases map to TRBD2. CDR3 length: 15 residues. Germline lookup yields CDR1 SGHDT and CDR2 YYEEEE. V lost 4 bases and J lost 5; bases outside the gene matches: 9.

The CDR3 sequence is CASSPNSVRHEQYF. CDR3 bases: TGTGCCAGCAGTCCTAACAGTGTTCGCCACGAGCAGTACTTC. The genes are TRBV9 and TRBJ2-7, with D unclear. The germline V gene encodes CDR1 SGDLS and CDR2 YYNGEE. The V and J ends lost 5 bases and 5 bases respectively, with 17 bases between them. There are 14 residues in the CDR3.

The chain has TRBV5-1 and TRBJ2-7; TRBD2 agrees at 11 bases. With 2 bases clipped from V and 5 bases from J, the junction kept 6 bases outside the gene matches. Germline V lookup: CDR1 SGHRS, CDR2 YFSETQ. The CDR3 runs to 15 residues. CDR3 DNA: TGCGCCAGCAGCTTAAGTAGCGGGAGGGCCCACGAGCAGTACTTC. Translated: CASSLSSGRAHEQYF.

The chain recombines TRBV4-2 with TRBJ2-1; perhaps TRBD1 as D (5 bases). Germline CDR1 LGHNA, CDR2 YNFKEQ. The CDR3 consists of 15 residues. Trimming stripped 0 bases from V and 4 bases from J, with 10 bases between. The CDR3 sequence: CASSQDRPGYNEQFF. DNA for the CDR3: TGTGCCAGCAGCCAAGATCGTCCAGGGTACAATGAGCAGTTCTTC.

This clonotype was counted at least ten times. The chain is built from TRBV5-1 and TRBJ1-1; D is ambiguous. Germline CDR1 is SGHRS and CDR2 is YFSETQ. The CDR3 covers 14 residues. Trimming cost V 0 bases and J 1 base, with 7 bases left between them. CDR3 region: CASSLVPGNTEAFF. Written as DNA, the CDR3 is TGCGCCAGCAGCTTGGTTCCGGGGAACACTGAAGCTTTCTTT.

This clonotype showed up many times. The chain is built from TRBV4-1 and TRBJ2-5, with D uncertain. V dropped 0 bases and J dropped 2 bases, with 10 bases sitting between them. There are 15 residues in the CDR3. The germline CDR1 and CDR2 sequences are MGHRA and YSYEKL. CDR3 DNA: TGCGCCAGCAGCCAAGACGGCCGTAGTCAAGAGACCCAGTACTTC. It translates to CASSQDGRSQETQYF.

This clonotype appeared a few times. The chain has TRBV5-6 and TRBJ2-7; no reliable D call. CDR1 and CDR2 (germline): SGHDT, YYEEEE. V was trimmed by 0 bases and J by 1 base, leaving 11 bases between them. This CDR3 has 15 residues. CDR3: CASSLGRSLSYEQYF. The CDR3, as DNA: TGTGCCAGCAGCTTGGGACGGAGCCTTTCCTACGAGCAGTACTTC. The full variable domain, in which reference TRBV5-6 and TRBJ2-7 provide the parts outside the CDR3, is DAGVTQSPTHLIKTRGQQVTLRCSPKSGHDTVSWYQQALGQGPQFIFQYYEEEERQRGNFPDRFSGHQFPNYSSELNVNALLLGDSALYLCASSLGRSLSYEQYFGPGTRLTVT.

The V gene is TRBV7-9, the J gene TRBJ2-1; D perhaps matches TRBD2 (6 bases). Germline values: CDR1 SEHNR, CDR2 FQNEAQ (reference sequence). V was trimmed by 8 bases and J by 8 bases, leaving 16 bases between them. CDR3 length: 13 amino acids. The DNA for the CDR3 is TGTGCCAGCCATATCGGGAGTCGGGATGAGCAGTTCTTC. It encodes CASHIGSRDEQFF.

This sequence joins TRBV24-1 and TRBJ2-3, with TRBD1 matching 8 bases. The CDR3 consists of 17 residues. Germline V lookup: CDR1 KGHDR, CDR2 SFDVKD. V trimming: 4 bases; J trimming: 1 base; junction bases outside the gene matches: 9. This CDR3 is CATSDSTTGGRTDTQYF. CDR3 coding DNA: TGTGCCACCAGTGACTCTACAACAGGGGGACGCACAGATACGCAGTATTTT.

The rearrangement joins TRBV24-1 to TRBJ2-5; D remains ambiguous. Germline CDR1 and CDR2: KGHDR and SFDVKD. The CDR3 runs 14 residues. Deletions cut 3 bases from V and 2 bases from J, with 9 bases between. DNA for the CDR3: TGTGCCACCAGTGATGTCGAAGGGCAAGAGACCCAGTACTTC. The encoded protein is CATSDVEGQETQYF.

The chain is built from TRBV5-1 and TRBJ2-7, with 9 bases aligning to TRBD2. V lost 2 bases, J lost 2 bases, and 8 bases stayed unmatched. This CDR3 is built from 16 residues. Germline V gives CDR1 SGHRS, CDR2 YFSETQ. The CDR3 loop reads CASSFGSGRNTYEQYF. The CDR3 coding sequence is TGCGCCAGCAGCTTTGGGAGCGGGAGGAACACCTACGAGCAGTACTTC.

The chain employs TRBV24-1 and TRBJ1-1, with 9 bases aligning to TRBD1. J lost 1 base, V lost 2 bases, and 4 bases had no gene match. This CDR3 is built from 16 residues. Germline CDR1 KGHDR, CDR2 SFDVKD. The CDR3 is CATSDYTGGPNTEAFF. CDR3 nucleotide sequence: TGTGCCACCAGTGATTACACAGGGGGCCCGAACACTGAAGCTTTCTTT.

CDR3 loop: CAISESNPASYEQYF. CDR3 DNA: TGTGCCATCAGTGAGTCGAACCCCGCCTCCTACGAGCAGTACTTC. The J gene is TRBJ2-7, the V gene TRBV10-3; D gene unclear. V lost 0 bases and J 0 bases, leaving 9 bases between the germline ends. The CDR3 totals 15 residues. Germline CDR1 is ENHRY and CDR2 is SYGVKD.

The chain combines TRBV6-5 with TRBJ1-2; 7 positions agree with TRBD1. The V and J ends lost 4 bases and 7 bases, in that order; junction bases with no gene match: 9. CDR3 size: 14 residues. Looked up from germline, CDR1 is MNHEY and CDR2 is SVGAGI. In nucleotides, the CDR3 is TGTGCCAGCAGTTGGAGAAGGGGGCGTGGTGGCTACACCTTC. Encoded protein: CASSWRRGRGGYTF.

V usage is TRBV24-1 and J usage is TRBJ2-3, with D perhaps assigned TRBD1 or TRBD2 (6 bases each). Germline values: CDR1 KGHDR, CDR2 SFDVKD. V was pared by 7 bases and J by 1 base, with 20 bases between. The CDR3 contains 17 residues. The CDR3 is CATSPPQGLFGTDTQYF. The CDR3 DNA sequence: TGTGCCACCAGCCCTCCACAGGGACTTTTTGGCACAGATACGCAGTATTTT.

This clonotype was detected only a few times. CDR3 in amino acids: CRAPPGGAYNEQFF. The CDR3 DNA follows: TGCAGAGCACCTCCGGGGGGGGCCTACAATGAGCAGTTCTTC. The chain links TRBV20-1 to TRBJ2-1; 8 bases match TRBD2. CDR1 DFQATT and CDR2 SNEGSKA come from the germline V gene (reference sequence). The CDR3 totals 14 residues.

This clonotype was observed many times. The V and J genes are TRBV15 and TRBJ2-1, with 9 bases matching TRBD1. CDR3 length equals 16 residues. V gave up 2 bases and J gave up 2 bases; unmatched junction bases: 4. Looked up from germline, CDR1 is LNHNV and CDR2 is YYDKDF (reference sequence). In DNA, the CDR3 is TGTGCCACCAGCAGACTACAGGGGGCCGCCTACAATGAGCAGTTCTTC. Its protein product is CATSRLQGAAYNEQFF.

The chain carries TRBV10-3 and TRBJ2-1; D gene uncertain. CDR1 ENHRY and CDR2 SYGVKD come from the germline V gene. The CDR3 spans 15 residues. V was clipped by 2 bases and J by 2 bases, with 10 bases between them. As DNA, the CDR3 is TGTGCCATCAGTGAGGAAACAACCCCCTACAATGAGCAGTTCTTC. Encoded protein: CAISEETTPYNEQFF.

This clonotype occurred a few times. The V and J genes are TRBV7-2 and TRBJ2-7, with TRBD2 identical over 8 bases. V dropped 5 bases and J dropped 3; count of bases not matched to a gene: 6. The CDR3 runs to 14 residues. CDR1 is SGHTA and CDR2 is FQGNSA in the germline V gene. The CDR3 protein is CASSPGTRFYEQYF. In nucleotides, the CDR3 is TGTGCCAGCAGCCCCGGGACTAGATTCTACGAGCAGTACTTC.

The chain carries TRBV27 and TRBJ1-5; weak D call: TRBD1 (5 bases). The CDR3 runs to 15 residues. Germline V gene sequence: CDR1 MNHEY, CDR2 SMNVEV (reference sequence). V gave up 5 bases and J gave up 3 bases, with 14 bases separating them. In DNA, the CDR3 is TGTGCCAGCAGTCCGGGACTTCCATACAATCAGCCCCAGCATTTT. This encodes CASSPGLPYNQPQHF.

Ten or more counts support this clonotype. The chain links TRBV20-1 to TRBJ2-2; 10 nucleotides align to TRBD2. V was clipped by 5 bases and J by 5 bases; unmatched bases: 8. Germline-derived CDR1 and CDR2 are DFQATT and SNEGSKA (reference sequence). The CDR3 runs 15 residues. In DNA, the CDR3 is TGCAGTGCTCGTCGGGCTAGCGGGAGTACCGGGGAGCTGTTTTTT. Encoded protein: CSARRASGSTGELFF.

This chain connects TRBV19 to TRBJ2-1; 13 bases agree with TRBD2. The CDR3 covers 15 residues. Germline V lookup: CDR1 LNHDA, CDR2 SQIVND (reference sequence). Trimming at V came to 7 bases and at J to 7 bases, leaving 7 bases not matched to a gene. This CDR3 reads CASTRTSGSRNEQFF. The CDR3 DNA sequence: TGTGCCAGTACCAGGACTAGCGGGAGTCGGAATGAGCAGTTCTTC.